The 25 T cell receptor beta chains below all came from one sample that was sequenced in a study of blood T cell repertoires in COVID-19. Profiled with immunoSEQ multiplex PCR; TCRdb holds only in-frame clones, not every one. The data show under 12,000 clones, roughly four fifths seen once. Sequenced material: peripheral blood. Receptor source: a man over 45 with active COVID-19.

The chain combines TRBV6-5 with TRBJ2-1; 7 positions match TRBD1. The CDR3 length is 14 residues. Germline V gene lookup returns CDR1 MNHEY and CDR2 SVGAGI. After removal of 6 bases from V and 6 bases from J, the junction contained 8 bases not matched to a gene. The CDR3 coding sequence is TGTGCCAGCAGACCGGGACAGTTCTCCAATGAGCAGTTCTTC. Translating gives CASRPGQFSNEQFF.

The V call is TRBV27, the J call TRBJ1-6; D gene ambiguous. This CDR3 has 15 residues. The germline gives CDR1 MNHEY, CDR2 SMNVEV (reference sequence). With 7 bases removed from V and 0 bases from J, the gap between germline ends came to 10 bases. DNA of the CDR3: TGTGCCAGCACCACCTGGAGCTCCTATAATTCACCCCTCCACTTT. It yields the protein CASTTWSSYNSPLHF.

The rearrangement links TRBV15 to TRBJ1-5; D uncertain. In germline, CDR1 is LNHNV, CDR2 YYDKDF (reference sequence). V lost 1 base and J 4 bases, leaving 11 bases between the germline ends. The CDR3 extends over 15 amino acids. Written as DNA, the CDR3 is TGTGCCACCAGCAGAGGTCAGGAGGGAAATCAGCCCCAGCATTTT. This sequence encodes CATSRGQEGNQPQHF.

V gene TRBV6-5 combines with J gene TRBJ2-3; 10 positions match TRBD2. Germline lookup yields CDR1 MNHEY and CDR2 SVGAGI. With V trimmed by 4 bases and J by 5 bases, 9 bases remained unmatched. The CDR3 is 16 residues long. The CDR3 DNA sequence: TGTGCCAGCAGTTCCCCCCAGCGGGAGGGCCAAGATACGCAGTATTTT. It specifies CASSSPQREGQDTQYF.

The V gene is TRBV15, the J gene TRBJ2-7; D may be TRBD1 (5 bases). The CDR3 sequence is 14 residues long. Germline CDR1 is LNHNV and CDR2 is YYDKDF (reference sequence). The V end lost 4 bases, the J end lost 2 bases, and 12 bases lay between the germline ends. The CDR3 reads CATSNPRETYEQYF. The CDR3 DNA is TGTGCCACCAGCAACCCCAGGGAAACCTACGAGCAGTACTTC. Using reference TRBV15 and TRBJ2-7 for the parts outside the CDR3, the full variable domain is DAMVIQNPRYQVTQFGKPVTLSCSQTLNHNVMYWYQQKSSQAPKLLFHYYDKDFNNEADTPDNFQSRRPNTSFCFLDIRSPGLGDTAMYLCATSNPRETYEQYFGPGTRLTVT.

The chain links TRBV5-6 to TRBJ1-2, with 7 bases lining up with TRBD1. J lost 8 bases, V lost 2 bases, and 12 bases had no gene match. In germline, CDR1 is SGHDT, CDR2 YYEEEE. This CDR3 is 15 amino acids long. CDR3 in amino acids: CASSLSETGIWGYTF. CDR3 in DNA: TGTGCCAGCAGCTTATCTGAGACAGGGATCTGGGGCTACACCTTC.

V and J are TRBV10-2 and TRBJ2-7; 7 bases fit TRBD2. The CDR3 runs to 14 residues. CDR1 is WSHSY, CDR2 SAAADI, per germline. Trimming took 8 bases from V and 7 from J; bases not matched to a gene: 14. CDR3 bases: TGCGCCAGCTCGGGGGGTTACGGCGCGGGGGAGCAGTACTTC. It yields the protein CASSGGYGAGEQYF.

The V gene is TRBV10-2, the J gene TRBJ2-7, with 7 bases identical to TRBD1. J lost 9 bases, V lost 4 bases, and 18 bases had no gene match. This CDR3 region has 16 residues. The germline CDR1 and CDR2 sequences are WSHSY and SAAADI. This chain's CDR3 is CASSVAGTVGSTRQYF. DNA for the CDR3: TGCGCCAGCAGTGTGGCTGGGACAGTGGGGTCTACGAGGCAGTACTTC.

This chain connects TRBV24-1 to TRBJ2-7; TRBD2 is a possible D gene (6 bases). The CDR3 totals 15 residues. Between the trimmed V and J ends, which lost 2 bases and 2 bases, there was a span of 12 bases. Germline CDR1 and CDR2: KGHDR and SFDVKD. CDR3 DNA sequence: TGTGCCACCAGTGATTCGGGGACTCGCCCCTACGAGCAGTACTTC. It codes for CATSDSGTRPYEQYF.

This chain's CDR3 is CASSQFLSGGRYNEQFF. CDR3 sequence (DNA): TGTGCCAGCAGCCAATTCCTCTCGGGGGGAAGGTACAATGAGCAGTTCTTC. The chain joins TRBV14 to TRBJ2-1; 7 positions agree with TRBD2. CDR1 and CDR2 from the germline V gene are SGHDN and FVKESK. Losses at the gene ends were 2 bases for V and 4 bases for J; bases not matched to a gene: 11. This CDR3 region has 17 residues.

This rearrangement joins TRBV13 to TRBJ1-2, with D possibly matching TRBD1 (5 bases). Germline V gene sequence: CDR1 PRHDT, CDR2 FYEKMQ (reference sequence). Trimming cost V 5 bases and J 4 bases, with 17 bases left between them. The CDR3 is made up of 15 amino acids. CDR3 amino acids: CASSPGGDTFYGYTF. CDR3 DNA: TGTGCCAGCAGCCCCGGAGGGGATACCTTCTATGGCTACACCTTC. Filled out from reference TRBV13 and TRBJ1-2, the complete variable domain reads AAGVIQSPRHLIKEKRETATLKCYPIPRHDTVYWYQQGPGQDPQFLISFYEKMQSDKGSIPDRFSAQQFSDYHSELNMSSLELGDSALYFCASSPGGDTFYGYTFGSGTRLTVV.

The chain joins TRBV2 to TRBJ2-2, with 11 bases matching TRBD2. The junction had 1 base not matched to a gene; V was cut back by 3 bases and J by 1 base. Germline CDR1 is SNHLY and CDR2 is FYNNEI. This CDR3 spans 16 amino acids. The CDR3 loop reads CASSDGTSGNTGELFF. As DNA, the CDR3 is TGTGCCAGCAGTGACGGGACTAGCGGGAACACCGGGGAGCTGTTTTTT.

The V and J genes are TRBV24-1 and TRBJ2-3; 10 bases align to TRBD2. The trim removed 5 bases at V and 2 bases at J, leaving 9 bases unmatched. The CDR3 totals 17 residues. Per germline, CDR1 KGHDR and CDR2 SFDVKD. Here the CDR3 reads CATSVGGLAVPTDTQYF. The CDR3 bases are TGTGCCACCAGTGTCGGAGGACTAGCGGTCCCCACAGATACGCAGTATTTT.

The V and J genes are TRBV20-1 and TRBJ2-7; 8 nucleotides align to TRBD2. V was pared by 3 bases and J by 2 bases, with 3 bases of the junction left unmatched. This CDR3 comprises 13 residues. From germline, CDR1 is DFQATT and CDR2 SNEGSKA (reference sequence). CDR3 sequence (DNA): TGCAGTGCTAGTGAGCGGGAGCCCTACGAGCAGTACTTC. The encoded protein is CSASEREPYEQYF.

The CDR3 nucleotides are TGTGCCAGCAGCGTAGCGGGAGGGCCTATTGAGCAGTTCTTC. Translating it yields CASSVAGGPIEQFF. This chain links TRBV9 with TRBJ2-1; 8 nucleotides match TRBD2. J was trimmed by 9 bases and V by 0 bases; bases with no gene match: 5. In germline, CDR1 is SGDLS, CDR2 YYNGEE. This CDR3 comprises 14 residues.

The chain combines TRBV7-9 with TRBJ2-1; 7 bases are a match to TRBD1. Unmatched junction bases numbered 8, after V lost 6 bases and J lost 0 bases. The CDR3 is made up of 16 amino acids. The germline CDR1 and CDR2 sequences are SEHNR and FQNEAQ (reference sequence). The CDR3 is CASSLKTGSSYNEQFF. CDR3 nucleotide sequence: TGTGCCAGCAGTTTAAAGACAGGGAGCTCCTACAATGAGCAGTTCTTC.

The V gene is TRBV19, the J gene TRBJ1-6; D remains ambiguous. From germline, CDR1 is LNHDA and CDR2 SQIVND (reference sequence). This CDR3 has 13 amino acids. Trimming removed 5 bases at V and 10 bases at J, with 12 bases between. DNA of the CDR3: TGTGCCAGTAGTTCAGGTCTTGGATCACCCCTCCACTTT. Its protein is CASSSGLGSPLHF.

The DNA for the CDR3 is TGTGCCAGCAGCCGGGGACAGCCCGGGGATGAGCAGTTCTTC. Translation gives CASSRGQPGDEQFF. The genes are TRBV3-1 (or the pseudogene TRBV3-2) and TRBJ2-1; TRBD1 matches at 7 bases. The V and J ends lost 4 bases and 8 bases, in that order; junction bases with no gene match: 8. The CDR3 totals 14 residues. Germline V gene data show CDR1 as LGHDT and CDR2 as YNNKEL (reference sequence).

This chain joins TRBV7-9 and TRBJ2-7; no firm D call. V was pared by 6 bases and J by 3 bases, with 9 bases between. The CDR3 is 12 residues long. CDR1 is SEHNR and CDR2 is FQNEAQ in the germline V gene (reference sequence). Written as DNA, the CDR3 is TGTGCCAGCAGTTCACAGAACTACGAGCAGTACTTC. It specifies CASSSQNYEQYF.

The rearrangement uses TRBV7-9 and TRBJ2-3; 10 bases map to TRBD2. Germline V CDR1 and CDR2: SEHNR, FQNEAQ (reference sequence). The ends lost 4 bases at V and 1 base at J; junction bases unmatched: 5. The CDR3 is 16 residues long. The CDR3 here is CASSSPSGSGTDTQYF. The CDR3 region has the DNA TGTGCCAGCAGCTCCCCTAGCGGGAGTGGCACAGATACGCAGTATTTT.

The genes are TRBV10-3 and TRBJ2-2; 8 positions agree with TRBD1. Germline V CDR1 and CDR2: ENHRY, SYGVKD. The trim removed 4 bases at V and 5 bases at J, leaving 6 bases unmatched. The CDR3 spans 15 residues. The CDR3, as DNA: TGTGCCATCAGTGGGGGACAGGTTGTTACCGGGGAGCTGTTTTTT. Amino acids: CAISGGQVVTGELFF.

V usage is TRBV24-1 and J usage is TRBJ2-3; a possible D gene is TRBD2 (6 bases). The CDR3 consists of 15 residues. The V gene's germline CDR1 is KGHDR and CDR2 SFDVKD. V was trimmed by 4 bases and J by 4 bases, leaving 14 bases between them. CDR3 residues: CATSDPSGSADTQYF. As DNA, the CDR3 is TGTGCCACCAGTGACCCCAGCGGGTCCGCAGATACGCAGTATTTT.

Here the CDR3 reads CASSLGTSGINIQYF. The CDR3 DNA reads as TGTGCCAGCAGCCTAGGGACTAGCGGGATCAACATTCAGTACTTC. The rearrangement uses TRBV3-1 (or the pseudogene TRBV3-2) and TRBJ2-4; 13 bases line up with TRBD2. Trimming removed 4 bases from V and 7 bases from J; junction bases left unmatched: 4. The V gene's germline CDR1 is LGHDT and CDR2 YNNKEL (reference sequence). This CDR3 is 15 amino acids long.

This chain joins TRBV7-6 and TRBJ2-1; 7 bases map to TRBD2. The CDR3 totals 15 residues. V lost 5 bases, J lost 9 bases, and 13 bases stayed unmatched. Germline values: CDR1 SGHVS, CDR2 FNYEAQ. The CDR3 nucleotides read TGTGCCAGCAGCATCGCGGGGGTACTACCACGTGAGCAGTTCTTC. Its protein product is CASSIAGVLPREQFF.

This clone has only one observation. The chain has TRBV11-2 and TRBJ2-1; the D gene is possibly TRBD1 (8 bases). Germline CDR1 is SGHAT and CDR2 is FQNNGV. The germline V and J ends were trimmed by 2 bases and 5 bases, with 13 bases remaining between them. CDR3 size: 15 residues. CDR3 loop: CASSLKQGGNNEQFF. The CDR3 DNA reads TGTGCCAGCAGCTTAAAACAGGGGGGGAACAATGAGCAGTTCTTC.